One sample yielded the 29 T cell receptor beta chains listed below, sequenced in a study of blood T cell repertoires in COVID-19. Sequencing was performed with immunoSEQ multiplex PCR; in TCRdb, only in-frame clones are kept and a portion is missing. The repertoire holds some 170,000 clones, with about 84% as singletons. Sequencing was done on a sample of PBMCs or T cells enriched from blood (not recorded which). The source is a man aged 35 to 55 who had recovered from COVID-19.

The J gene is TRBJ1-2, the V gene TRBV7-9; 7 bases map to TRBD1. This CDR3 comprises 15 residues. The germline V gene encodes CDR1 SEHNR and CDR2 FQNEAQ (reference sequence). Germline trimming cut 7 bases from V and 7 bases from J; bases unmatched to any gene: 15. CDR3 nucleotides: TGTGCCAGCACCAATCTAATAGGGGGCCCGGGTGGCTACACCTTC. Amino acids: CASTNLIGGPGGYTF. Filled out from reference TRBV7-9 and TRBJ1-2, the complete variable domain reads DTGVSQNPRHKITKRGQNVTFRCDPISEHNRLYWYRQTLGQGPEFLTYFQNEAQLEKSRLLSDRFSAERPKGSFSTLEIQRTEQGDSAMYLCASTNLIGGPGGYTFGSGTRLTVV.

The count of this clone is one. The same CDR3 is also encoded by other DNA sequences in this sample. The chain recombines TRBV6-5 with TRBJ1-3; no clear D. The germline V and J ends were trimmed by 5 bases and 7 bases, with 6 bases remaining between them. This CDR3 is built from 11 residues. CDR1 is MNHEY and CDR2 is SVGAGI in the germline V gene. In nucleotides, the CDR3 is TGTGCCAGCAGTCGCGGGAACACCATATATTTT. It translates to CASSRGNTIYF.

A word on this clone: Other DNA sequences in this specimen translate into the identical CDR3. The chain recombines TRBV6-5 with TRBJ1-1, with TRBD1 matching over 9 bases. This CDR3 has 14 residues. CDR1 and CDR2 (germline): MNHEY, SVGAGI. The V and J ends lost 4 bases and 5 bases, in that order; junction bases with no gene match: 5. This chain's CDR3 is CASSSGQGRTEAFF. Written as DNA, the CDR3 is TGTGCCAGCAGTTCTGGACAGGGGCGGACTGAAGCTTTCTTT.

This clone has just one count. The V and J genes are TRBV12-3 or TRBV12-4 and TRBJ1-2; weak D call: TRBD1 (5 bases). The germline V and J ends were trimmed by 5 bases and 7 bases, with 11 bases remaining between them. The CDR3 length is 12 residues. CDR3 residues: CASSPTVAGYTF. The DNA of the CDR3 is TGTGCCAGCAGTCCGACAGTCGCTGGCTACACCTTC.

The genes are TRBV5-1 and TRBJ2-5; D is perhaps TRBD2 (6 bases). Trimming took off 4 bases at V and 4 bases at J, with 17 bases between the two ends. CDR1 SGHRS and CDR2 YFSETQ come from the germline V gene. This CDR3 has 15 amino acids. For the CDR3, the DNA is TGCGCCAGCAGCGAATCCGGGACTCGGGGAGAGACCCAGTACTTC. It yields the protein CASSESGTRGETQYF.

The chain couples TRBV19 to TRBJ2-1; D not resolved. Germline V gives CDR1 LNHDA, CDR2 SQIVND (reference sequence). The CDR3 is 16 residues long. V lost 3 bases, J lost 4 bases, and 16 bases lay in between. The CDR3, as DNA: TGTGCCAGTAGTATTCTGGCCCGTACGAATTACAATGAGCAGTTCTTC. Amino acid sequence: CASSILARTNYNEQFF.

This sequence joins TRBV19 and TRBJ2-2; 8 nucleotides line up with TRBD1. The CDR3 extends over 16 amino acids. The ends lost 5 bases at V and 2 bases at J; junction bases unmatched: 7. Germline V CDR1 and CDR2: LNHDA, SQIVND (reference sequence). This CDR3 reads CASSFQTGENTGELFF. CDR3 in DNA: TGTGCCAGTAGTTTCCAGACAGGGGAAAACACCGGGGAGCTGTTTTTT. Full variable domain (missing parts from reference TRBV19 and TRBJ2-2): DGGITQSPKYLFRKEGQNVTLSCEQNLNHDAMYWYRQDPGQGLRLIYYSQIVNDFQKGDIAEGYSVSREKKESFPLTVTSAQKNPTAFYLCASSFQTGENTGELFFGEGSRLTVL.

The CDR3 DNA reads as TGTGCCAGCAGCCACCTGGGCTGGGATGAAAAACTGTTTTTT. Its protein is CASSHLGWDEKLFF. The chain uses TRBV11-2 and TRBJ1-4; no firm D call. Trimming removed 5 bases from V and 6 bases from J, with 13 bases in between. This CDR3 contains 14 residues. Germline loops: CDR1 SGHAT, CDR2 FQNNGV. Full variable domain (rest looked up from reference TRBV11-2 and TRBJ1-4): EAGVAQSPRYKIIEKRQSVAFWCNPISGHATLYWYQQILGQGPKLLIQFQNNGVVDDSQLPKDRFSAERLKGVDSTLKIQPAKLEDSAVYLCASSHLGWDEKLFFGSGTQLSVL.

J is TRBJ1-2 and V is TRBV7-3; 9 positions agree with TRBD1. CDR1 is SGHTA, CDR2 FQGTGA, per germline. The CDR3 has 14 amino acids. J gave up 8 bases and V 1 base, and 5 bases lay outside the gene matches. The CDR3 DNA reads TGTGCCAGCAGCTTAATGGGACAGGGCAAAGGCTACACCTTC. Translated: CASSLMGQGKGYTF.

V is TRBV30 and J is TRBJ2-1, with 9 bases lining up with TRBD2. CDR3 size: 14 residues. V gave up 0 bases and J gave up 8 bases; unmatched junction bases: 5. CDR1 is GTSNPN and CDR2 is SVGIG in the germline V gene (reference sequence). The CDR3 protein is CAWSVGGGADEQFF. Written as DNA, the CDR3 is TGTGCCTGGAGTGTAGGCGGGGGGGCCGATGAGCAGTTCTTC. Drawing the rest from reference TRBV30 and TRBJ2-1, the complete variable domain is SQTIHQWPATLVQPVGSPLSLECTVEGTSNPNLYWYRQAAGRGLQLLFYSVGIGQISSEVPQNLSASRPQDRQFILSSKKLLLSDSGFYLCAWSVGGGADEQFFGPGTRLTVL.

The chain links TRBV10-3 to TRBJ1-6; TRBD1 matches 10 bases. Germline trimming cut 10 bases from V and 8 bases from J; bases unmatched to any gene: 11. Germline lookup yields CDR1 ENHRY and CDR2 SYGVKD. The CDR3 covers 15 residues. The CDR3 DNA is TGTGCCACGGGGACAGGGGAAAGAAGGGATTCACCCCTCCACTTT. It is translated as CATGTGERRDSPLHF.

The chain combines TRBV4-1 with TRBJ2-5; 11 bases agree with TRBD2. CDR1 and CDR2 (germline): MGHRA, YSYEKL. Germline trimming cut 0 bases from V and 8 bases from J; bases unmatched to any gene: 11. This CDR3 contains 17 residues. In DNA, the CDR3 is TGCGCCAGCAGCCAAGAATTTAGCGGGGGGGCTCTAGGAACCCAGTACTTC. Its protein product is CASSQEFSGGALGTQYF.

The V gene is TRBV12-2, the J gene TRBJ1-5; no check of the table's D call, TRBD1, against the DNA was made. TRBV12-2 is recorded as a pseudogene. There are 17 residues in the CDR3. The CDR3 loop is CASRLGQPPYSNQPQHF. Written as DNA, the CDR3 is TGTGCAAGTCGCCTTGGACAGCCGCCTTATAGCAATCAGCCCCAGCATTTT.

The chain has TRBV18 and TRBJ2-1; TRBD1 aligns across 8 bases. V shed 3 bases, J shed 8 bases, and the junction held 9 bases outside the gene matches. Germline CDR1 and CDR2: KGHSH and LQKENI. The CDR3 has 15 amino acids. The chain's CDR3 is CASSPRRTGKHEQFF. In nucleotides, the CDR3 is TGTGCCAGCTCACCCAGGAGGACAGGGAAACATGAGCAGTTCTTC.

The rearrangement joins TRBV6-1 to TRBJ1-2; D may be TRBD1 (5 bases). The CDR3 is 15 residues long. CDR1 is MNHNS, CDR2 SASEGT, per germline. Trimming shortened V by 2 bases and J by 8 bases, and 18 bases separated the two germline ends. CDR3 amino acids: CASSETPGGREGYTF. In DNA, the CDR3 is TGTGCCAGCAGTGAAACTCCGGGGGGACGGGAGGGCTACACCTTC.

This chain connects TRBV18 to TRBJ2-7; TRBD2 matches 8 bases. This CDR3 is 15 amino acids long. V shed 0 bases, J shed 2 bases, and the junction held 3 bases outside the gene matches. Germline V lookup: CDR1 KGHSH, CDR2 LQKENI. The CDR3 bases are TGTGCCAGCTCACCACCCGTTAGCGGGGCCTACGAGCAGTACTTC. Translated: CASSPPVSGAYEQYF.

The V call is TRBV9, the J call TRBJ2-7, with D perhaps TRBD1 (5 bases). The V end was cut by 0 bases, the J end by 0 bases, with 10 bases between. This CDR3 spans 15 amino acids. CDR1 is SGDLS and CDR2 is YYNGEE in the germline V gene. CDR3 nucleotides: TGTGCCAGCAGCGTAGCGTTCGGACACTCCTACGAGCAGTACTTC. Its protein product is CASSVAFGHSYEQYF.

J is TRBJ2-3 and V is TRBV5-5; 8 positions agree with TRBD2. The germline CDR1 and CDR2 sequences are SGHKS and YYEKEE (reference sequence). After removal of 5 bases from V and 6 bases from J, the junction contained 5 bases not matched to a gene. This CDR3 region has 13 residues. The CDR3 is CASSYGGVDTQYF. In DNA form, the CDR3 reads TGTGCCAGCAGTTACGGGGGGGTGGATACGCAGTATTTT.

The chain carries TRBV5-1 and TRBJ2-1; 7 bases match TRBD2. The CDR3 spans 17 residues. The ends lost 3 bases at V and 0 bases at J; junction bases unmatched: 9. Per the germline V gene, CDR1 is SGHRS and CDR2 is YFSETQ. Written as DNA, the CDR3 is TGCGCCAGCAGCTCCCAACTGGGGGGGACCTCCTACAATGAGCAGTTCTTC. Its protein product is CASSSQLGGTSYNEQFF.

This CDR3 reads CATSDAGGETEAFF. Here the CDR3 DNA reads TGTGCCACCAGTGACGCAGGGGGCGAAACTGAAGCTTTCTTT. This chain links TRBV24-1 with TRBJ1-1; 8 bases line up with TRBD1. Germline V CDR1 and CDR2: KGHDR, SFDVKD. This CDR3 region has 14 residues. Losses at the gene ends were 4 bases for V and 5 bases for J; bases not matched to a gene: 5.

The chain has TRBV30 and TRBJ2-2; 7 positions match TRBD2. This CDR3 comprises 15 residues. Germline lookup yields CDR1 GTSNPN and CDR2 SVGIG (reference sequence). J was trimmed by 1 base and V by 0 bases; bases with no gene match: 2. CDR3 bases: TGTGCCTGGAGTGTTCTAGCGGAGAACACCGGGGAGCTGTTTTTT. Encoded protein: CAWSVLAENTGELFF.

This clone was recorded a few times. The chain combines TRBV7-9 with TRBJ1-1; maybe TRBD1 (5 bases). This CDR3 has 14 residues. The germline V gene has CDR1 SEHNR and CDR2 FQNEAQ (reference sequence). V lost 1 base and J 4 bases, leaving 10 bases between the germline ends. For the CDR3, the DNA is TGTGCCAGCAGCTTAGGGGGCCAGGGCACTGAAGCTTTCTTT. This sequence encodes CASSLGGQGTEAFF.

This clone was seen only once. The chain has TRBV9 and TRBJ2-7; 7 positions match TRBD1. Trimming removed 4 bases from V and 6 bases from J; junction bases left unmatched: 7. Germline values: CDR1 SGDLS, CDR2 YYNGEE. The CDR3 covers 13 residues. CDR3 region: CASSKTGSGEQYV. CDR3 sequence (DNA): TGTGCCAGCAGCAAGACAGGGTCGGGCGAGCAGTACGTC.

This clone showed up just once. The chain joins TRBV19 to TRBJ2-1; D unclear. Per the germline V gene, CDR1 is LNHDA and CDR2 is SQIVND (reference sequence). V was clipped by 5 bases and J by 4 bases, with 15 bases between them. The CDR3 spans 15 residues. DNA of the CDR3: TGTGCCAGTAGTCCGTCGTGGCAGTGGTACAATGAGCAGTTCTTC. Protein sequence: CASSPSWQWYNEQFF.

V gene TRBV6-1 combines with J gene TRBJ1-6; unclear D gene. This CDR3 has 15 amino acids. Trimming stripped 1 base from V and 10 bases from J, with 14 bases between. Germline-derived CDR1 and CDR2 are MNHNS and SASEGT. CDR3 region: CASSEGEGPGSPLHF. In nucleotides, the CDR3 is TGTGCCAGCAGTGAAGGGGAAGGGCCGGGATCACCCCTCCACTTT.

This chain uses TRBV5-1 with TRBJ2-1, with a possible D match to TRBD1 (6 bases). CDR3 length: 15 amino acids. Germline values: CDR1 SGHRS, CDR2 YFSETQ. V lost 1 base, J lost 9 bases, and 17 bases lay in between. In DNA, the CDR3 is TGCGCCAGCAGCTTGACCGGACAGAAGGGGTCTGAGCAGTTCTTC. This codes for CASSLTGQKGSEQFF.

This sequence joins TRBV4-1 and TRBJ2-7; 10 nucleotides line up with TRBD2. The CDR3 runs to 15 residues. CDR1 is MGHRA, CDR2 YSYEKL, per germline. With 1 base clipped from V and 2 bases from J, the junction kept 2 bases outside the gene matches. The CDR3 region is CASSQGLAGPYEQYV. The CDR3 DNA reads TGCGCCAGCAGCCAAGGACTAGCGGGCCCCTACGAGCAGTACGTC.

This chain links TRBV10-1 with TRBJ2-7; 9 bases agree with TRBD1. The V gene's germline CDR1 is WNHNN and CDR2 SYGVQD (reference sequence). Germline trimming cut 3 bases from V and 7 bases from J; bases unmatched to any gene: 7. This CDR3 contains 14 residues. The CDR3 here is CASSERTGDREQYF. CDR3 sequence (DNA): TGCGCCAGCAGTGAAAGGACAGGGGATCGGGAGCAGTACTTC.

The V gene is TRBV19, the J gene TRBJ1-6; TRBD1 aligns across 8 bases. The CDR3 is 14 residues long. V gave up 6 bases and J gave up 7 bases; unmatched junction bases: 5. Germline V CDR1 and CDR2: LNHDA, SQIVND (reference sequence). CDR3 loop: CASSWTGRNSPLHF. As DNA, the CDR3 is TGTGCCAGTAGCTGGACAGGGAGAAATTCACCCCTCCACTTT. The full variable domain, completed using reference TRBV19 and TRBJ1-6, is DGGITQSPKYLFRKEGQNVTLSCEQNLNHDAMYWYRQDPGQGLRLIYYSQIVNDFQKGDIAEGYSVSREKKESFPLTVTSAQKNPTAFYLCASSWTGRNSPLHFGNGTRLTVT.